The clone carrying this TCR beta chain appeared many times. Its specificity is not known. This sample stems from a study of identical twins. Findings and caveats of the study: Part of the zero-insertion signal could reflect confounding by invariant MAIT and iNKT cells. Clonotypes of the beta chain that were abundant in cord blood carried fewer insertions (memory repertoires showed none).

The CDR3 has 15 residues. The ends lost 0 bases at V and 5 bases at J; junction bases unmatched: 4. Germline CDR1 and CDR2: SGHTA and FQGTGA. Template switching added a universal primer binding site, and final cDNA carried unique molecular identifiers. TCRdb redid the calling of the 5' RACE reads with MiXCR, one entry per CDR3 protein. The sample consists of some 500,000 distinct CDR3 sequences, more than 13% of them appearing once. Separately, the same data were catalogued under a study of yellow fever vaccine responses in identical twins.

The sequenced material came from CD4+ T cells sorted from blood. The chain couples TRBV7-3 to TRBJ2-1, with 7 bases matching TRBD1. The TCR sequence derives from a woman in her late teens or twenties in good health. This CDR3 reads CASSLTGGLNNEQFF. The DNA for the CDR3 is TGTGCCAGCAGCTTAACAGGGGGCTTAAACAATGAGCAGTTCTTC.